Sequencing of this T cell receptor (beta chain) was carried out in a study of cytomegalovirus exposure and HLA in healthy donors. General study results and limits: Prior analysis indicated that the majority of TCR beta V segments exhibited productivity approximately 87% or approximately 30% of the time.

The table lists this clone with a count of one. What it binds is not known. Donors were ostensibly healthy at sampling, although undocumented immune exposures were probable. With 60 Vbeta and 13 Jbeta primers, the PCR was carried out. Sequencing was performed with immunoSEQ multiplex PCR; in TCRdb, only in-frame clones are kept and a portion is missing. Of 160,000 or so clones listed, roughly 80% were seen once; the top ten hold approximately 2.1%. The V gene end was trimmed by 5 bases and the J gene end by 1 base; junction bases not matched to a gene: 8. Germline V lookup: CDR1 SEHNR, CDR2 FQNEAQ (reference sequence). The CDR3 runs 16 residues.

The TCR comes from a man between 45 and 60 years old in good health and CMV-seropositive. This chain joins TRBV7-9 and TRBJ2-5; 9 bases fit TRBD1. Material: PBMCs. CDR3 nucleotide sequence: TGTGCCAGCAGCACAGGGGGCGACGATAGCCAAGAGACCCAGTACTTC. Translating gives CASSTGGDDSQETQYF.